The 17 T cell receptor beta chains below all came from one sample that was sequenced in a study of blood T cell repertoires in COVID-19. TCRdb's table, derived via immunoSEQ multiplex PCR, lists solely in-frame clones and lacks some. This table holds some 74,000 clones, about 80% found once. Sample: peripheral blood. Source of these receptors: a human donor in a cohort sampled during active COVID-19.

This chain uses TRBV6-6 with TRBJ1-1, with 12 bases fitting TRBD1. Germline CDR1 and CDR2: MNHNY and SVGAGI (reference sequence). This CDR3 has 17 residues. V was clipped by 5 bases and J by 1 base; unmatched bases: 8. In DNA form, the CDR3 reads TGTGCCAGCAGTCCCCGGGACAGGGGGCGAGGGAACACTGAAGCTTTCTTT. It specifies CASSPRDRGRGNTEAFF.

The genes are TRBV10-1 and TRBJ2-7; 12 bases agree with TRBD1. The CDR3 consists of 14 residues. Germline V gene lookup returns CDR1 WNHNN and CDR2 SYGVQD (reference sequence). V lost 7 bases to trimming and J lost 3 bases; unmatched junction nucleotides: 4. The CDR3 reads CASMRDRGLYEQYV. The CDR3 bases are TGCGCCAGCATGAGGGACAGGGGGCTCTACGAGCAGTACGTC.

This CDR3 is CASRDPQGADYGYTF. The CDR3 DNA reads TGTGCCAGCAGGGACCCCCAGGGGGCGGACTATGGCTACACCTTC. The J gene is TRBJ1-2, the V gene TRBV6-6, with 8 bases matching TRBD1. The CDR3 loop spans 15 amino acids. With 6 bases clipped from V and 3 bases from J, the junction kept 9 bases outside the gene matches. Germline CDR1 is MNHNY and CDR2 is SVGAGI (reference sequence).

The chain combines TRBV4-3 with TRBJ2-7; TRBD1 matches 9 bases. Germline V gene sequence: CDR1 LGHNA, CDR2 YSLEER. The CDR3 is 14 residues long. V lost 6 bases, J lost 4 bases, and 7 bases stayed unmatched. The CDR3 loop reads CASRSDRGNYEQYF. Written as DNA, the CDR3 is TGCGCCAGCAGATCCGACAGGGGGAATTACGAGCAGTACTTC.

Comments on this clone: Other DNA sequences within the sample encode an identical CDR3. The chain's CDR3 is CASRSSGANVLTF. The CDR3 nucleotides are TGTGCCAGCAGGAGCTCTGGGGCCAACGTCCTGACTTTC. The V gene is TRBV27, the J gene TRBJ2-6, with D uncertain. The germline V gene has CDR1 MNHEY and CDR2 SMNVEV (reference sequence). V was cut by 6 bases and J by 0 bases, with 3 bases left in between. The CDR3 has 13 residues.

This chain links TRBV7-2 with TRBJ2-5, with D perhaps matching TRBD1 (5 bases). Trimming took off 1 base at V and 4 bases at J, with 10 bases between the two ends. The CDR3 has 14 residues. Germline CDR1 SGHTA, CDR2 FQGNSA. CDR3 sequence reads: CASSLDAGSETQYF. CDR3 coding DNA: TGTGCCAGCAGCTTAGACGCAGGGTCAGAGACCCAGTACTTC.

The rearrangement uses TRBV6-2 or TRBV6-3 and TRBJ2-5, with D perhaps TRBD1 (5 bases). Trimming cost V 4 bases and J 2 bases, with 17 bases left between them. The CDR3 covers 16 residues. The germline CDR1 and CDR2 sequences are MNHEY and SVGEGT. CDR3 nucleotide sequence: TGTGCCAGCAGTTCCCGGATACGACAGTGGCAAGAGACCCAGTACTTC. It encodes CASSSRIRQWQETQYF.

DNA of the CDR3: TGTGCCAGCAGCTTTGGAGGCCGCTCTGGGGCCAACGTCCTGACTTTC. Translating it yields CASSFGGRSGANVLTF. The chain employs TRBV13 and TRBJ2-6; maybe TRBD2 (5 bases). Germline CDR1 PRHDT, CDR2 FYEKMQ (reference sequence). The length of the CDR3 is 16 residues. V shed 3 bases and J shed 0 bases, with 9 bases lying between them.

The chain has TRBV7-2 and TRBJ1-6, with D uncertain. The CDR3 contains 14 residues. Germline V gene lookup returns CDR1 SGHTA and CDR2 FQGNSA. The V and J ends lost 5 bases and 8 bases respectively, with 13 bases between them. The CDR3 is CASSPPGMDSPLHF. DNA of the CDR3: TGTGCCAGCAGCCCGCCGGGGATGGATTCACCCCTCCACTTT.

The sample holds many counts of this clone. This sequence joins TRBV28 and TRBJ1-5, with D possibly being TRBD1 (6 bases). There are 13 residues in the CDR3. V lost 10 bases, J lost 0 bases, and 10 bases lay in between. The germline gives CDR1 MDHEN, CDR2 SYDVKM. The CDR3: CAIAGDSNQPQHF. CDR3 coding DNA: TGTGCCATCGCAGGGGATAGCAATCAGCCCCAGCATTTT.

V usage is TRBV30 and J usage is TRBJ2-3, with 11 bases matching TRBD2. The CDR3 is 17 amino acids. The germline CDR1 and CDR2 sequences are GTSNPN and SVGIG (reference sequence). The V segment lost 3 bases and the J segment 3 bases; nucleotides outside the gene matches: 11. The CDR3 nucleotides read TGTGCCTGGAGGCCGCCCTGGCTAGCGGGAGGTACAGATACGCAGTATTTT. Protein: CAWRPPWLAGGTDTQYF.

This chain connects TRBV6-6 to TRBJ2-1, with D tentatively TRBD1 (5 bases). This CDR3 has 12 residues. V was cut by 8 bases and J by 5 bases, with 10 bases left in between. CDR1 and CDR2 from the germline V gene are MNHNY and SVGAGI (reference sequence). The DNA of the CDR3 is TGTGCCAGCGTTAGGGGCGACAATGAGCAGTTCTTC. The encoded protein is CASVRGDNEQFF.

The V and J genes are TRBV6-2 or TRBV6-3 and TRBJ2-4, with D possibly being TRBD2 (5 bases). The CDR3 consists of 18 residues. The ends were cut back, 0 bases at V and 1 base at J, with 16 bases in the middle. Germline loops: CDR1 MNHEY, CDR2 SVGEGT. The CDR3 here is CASSYSTGSGVAKNIQYF. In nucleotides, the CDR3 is TGTGCCAGCAGTTACTCGACCGGATCCGGGGTGGCCAAAAACATTCAGTACTTC.

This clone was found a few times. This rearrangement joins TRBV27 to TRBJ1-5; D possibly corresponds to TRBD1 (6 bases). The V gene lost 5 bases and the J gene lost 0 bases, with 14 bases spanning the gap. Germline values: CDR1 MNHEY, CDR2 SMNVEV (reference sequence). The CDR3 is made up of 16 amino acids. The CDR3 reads CASSPYRVDSNQPQHF. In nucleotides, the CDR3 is TGTGCCAGCAGTCCCTACAGGGTTGATAGCAATCAGCCCCAGCATTTT.

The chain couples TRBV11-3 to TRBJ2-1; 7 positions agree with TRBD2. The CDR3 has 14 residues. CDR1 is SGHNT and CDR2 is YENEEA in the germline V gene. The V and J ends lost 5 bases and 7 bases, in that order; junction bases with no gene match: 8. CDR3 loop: CASSNGTIKNEQFF. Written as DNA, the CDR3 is TGTGCCAGCAGCAACGGGACTATTAAGAATGAGCAGTTCTTC.

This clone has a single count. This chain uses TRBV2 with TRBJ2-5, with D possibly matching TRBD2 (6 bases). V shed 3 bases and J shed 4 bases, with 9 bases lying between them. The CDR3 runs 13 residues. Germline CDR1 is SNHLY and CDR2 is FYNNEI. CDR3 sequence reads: CASSETRLETQYF. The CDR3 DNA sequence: TGTGCCAGCAGTGAGACTAGGTTAGAGACCCAGTACTTC.

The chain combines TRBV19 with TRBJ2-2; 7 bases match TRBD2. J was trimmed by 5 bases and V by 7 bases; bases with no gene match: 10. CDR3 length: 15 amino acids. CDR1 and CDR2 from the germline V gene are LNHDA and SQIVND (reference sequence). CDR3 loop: CASTFLGGGTGELFF. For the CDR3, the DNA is TGTGCCAGTACCTTTCTGGGGGGAGGGACCGGGGAGCTGTTTTTT.